The present T cell receptor beta chain was sequenced within a study of T-cell memory formation after mild COVID-19 (dated by TCRdb to the early 2020s). At the level of the whole study: Most TCR sequence clusters were specific to one of the two donors. In a couple of donors, T-cell clones that expanded and contracted after mild COVID-19 were tracked by sequencing TCRalpha and TCRbeta repertoires over time. The cohort comprised two young, previously healthy adult volunteers, one female and one male. Here is what the overall study found, with its caveats: SARS-CoV-2 specificity was not confirmed for the second-wave clones peaking on day 37. The study covered only a couple of mild cases, and larger cohorts including severe cases with pre-infection samples were considered necessary. Contracting CD4+ clones turned up mainly in the CM and EM memory subsets, whereas EMRA was where CD8+ clones were enriched. Balanced CD4/CD8 phenotypes were observed for clones contracting from day 15 to 85, whereas a bias towards CD4+ was observed for a second wave of clones expanding from day 15 to 37. Some responding clones were found in pre-infection memory, which suggests that pre-existing cross-reactive memory T cells took part in the SARS-CoV-2 response.

Reads for this sample came from an Illumina NovaSeq 6000. TCRalpha and TCRbeta cDNA libraries were constructed by 5'RACE with constant-segment primers, with sample barcodes and unique molecular identifiers being introduced. Trizol reagent was used to extract RNA from every sample. Amplification of the libraries took two PCR steps, and the second step added a second sample barcode plus Illumina TruSeq adapters. The libraries were sequenced on an Illumina NovaSeq using 2 x 150 bp paired-end reads. On the study's bioinformatics: The reads were demultiplexed and collapsed into UMI-guided consensus sequences using migec v1.2.7. Using mixcr v2.1.11, the UMI consensuses were aligned to TRA and TRB V and J templates and assembled into clonotypes. Expanded or contracted clonotypes were those called significant by both edgeR and NoisET, with noise models trained on biological replicates. For edgeR calls, a false discovery rate-adjusted p below 0.01 and a log2 fold-change threshold of 1 were applied. As an exploratory analysis of dynamics, max-normalized trajectories of the 1000 most abundant clonotypes were examined with PCA combined with hierarchical clustering. Each responding clone was given a CD4 or CD8 phenotype based on the CD4+ and CD8+ repertoires, which had been sequenced separately. TCRdb reworked the public reads: Q25 trimming with fastp, MiXCR clone assembly, productive beta chains retained. Every entry covers one CDR3 protein and lists the most common genes and DNA from its rows. The V and J calls, along with clone size, are taken from TCRdb and not from the paper's own processing. This sample has 500,000 to 600,000 distinct CDR3 sequences in its table, and roughly 18% of those were observed once. The ten largest clones add up to around 12% of the sample.

Concerning this clonotype: Its antigen is unknown. No much larger clone is present one base from it, and per-base qualities are unavailable.

Ficoll-Paque density gradient centrifugation was used to isolate PBMCs. The sequenced sample was PBMCs or a T cell subset sorted from them (not recorded which). This receptor was obtained from an adult woman who had mild COVID-19 (a few samples of this study predate the infection). The sample titles of this study are shuffled in the database, so cell type and time point are left out; the donor was told from shared clones.

The base sequence is TGTGCCAGTAGTCCTACTAGCGGGGGGGCCGGCTATGAGCAGTTCTTC. Translation gives CASSPTSGGAGYEQFF. The chain couples TRBV19 to TRBJ2-1, with 13 bases matching TRBD2. As encoded in the germline V gene (reference sequence), CDR1 is LNHDA while CDR2 is SQIVND. V ends up 5 bases short and J 8 bases short, with an unmatched junction base count of 9. The CDR3, from cysteine to phenylalanine, totals 16 residues. The kept DNA is CDR3 alone, 48 bases in frame from the first base.